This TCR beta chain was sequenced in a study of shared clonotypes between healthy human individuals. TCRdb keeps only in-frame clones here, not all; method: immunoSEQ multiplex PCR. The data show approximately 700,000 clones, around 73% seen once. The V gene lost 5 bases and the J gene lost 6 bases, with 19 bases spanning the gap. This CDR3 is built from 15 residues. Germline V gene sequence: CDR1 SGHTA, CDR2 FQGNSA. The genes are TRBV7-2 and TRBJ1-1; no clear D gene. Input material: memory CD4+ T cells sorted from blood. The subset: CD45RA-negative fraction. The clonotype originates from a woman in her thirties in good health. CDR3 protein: CASSLTAPGSAEAFF. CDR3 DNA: TGTGCCAGCAGCCTAACAGCCCCCGGGAGTGCTGAAGCTTTCTTT.